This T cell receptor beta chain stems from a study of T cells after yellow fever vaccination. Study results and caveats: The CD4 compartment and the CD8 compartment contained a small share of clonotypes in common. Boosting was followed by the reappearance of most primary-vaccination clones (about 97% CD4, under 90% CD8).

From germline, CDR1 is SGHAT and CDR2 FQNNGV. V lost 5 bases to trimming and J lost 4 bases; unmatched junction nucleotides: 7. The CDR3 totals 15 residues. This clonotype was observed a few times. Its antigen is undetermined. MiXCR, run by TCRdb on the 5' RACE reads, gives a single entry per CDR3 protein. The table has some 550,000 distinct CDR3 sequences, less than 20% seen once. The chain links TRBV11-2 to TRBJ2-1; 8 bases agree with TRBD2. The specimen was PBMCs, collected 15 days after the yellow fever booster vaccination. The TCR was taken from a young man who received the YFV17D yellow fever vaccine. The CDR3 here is CASSPHSGAYNEQFF. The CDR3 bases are TGTGCCAGCAGCCCTCATAGCGGGGCATACAATGAGCAGTTCTTC.